This T cell receptor (beta chain) stems from a study of blood T cell repertoires in COVID-19. Sequenced by immunoSEQ multiplex PCR; TCRdb stores in-frame clones only, minus some. The sample holds 99,000 or so clones; roughly 80% are singletons and the top ten take about 3.6%. Only one count was recorded for this clone. V trimming: 8 bases; J trimming: 8 bases; junction bases outside the gene matches: 10. Germline V CDR1 and CDR2: SGHNT, YENEEA. The CDR3 contains 14 residues. This TCR was sampled from a woman aged 80 or over with active or convalescent COVID-19. The sequencing sample was made of peripheral blood. The V and J genes are TRBV11-3 and TRBJ2-1; 9 positions agree with TRBD1. CDR3 region: CASAKGQGIHEQFF. The CDR3 DNA reads TGTGCCAGCGCAAAGGGACAGGGAATCCATGAGCAGTTCTTC.